The entry below gives a single TCR beta chain sequence along with its context. TCRdb ran MiXCR on the RT-PCR reads and lists one entry per CDR3 protein. The sample has about a million distinct CDR3 sequences, under 20% seen once; the top ten hold 5% to 6.5%. This sample was included in a study of patients and donors after allogeneic stem cell transplantation. The CDR3 has 14 residues. V was shortened by 2 bases and J by 7 bases, with 13 bases between the two germline ends. Germline CDR1 and CDR2: SGHRS and YFSETQ. The specimen sequenced was blood, either unsorted or a sorted T cell fraction (not recorded which). This receptor was taken from a human donor who was either an allogeneic HSCT recipient or a stem cell or donor lymphocyte infusion donor (not recorded which). It is not recorded whose cells these are; they may come from a transplant donor. This chain joins TRBV5-1 and TRBJ2-1; no firm D call. This CDR3 is CASSLIPISNEQFF. The CDR3 DNA follows: TGCGCCAGCAGCTTAATACCCATCTCGAATGAGCAGTTCTTC.